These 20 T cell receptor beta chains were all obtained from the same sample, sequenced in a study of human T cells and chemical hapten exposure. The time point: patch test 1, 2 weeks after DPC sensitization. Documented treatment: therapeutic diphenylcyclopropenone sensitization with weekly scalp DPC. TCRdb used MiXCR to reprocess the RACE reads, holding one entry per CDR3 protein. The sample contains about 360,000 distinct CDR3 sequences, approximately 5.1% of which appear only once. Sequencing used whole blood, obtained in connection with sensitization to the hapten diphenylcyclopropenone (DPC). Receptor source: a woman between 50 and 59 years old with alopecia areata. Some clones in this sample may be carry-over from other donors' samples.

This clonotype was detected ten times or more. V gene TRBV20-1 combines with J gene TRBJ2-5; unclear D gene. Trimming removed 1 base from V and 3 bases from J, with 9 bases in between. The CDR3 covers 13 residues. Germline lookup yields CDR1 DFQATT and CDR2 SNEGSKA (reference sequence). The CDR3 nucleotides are TGCAGTGCTAGAGTGACGGTAGAAGAGACCCAGTACTTC. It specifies CSARVTVEETQYF.

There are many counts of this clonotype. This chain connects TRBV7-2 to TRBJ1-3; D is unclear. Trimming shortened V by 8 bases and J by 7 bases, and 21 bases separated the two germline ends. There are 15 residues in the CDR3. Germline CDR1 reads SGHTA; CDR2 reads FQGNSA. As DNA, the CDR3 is TGTGCCAGCGGATTAAGAAAAGCCGAATGGAACACCATATATTTT. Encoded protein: CASGLRKAEWNTIYF.

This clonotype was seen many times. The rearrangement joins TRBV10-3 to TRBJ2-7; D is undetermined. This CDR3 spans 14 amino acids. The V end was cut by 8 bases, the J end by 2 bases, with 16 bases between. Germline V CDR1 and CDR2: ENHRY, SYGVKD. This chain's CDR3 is CAIRSRVSTYEQYF. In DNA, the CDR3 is TGTGCCATCCGATCGCGCGTATCGACCTACGAGCAGTACTTC.

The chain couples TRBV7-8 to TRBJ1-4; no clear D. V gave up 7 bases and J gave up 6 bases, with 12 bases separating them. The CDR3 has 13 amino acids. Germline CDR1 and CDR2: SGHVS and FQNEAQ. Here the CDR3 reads CASKNHDDEKLFF. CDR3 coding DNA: TGTGCCAGCAAAAACCACGACGATGAAAAACTGTTTTTT.

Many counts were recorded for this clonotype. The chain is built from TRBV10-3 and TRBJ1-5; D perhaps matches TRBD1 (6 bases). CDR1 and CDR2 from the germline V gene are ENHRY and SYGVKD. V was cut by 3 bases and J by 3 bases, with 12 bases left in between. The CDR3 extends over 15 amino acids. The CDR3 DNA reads TGTGCCATCAGTGAAGGGGGGCTGTACAATCAGCCCCAGCATTTT. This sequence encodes CAISEGGLYNQPQHF.

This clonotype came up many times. The CDR3 sequence: CASSLKTANEKLFF. In nucleotides, the CDR3 is TGTGCCAGCAGCTTGAAGACGGCGAATGAAAAACTGTTTTTT. The chain has TRBV13 and TRBJ1-4; no clear D. Germline-derived CDR1 and CDR2 are PRHDT and FYEKMQ (reference sequence). V gave up 3 bases and J gave up 5 bases, with 10 bases separating them. This CDR3 comprises 14 residues.

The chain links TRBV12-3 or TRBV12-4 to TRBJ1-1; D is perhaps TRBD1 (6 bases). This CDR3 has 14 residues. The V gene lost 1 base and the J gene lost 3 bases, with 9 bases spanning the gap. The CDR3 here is CASSLGQVDTEAFF. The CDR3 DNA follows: TGTGCCAGCAGTTTAGGACAGGTCGACACTGAAGCTTTCTTT.

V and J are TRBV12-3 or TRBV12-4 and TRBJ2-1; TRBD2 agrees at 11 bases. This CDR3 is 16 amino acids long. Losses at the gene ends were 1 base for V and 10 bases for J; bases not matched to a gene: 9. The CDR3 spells CASSLGLLAGGGEQFF. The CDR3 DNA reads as TGTGCCAGCAGTTTAGGTTTGCTAGCGGGAGGCGGGGAGCAGTTCTTC.

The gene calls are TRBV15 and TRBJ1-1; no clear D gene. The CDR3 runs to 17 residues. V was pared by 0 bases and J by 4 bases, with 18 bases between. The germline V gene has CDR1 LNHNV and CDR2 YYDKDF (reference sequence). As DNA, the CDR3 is TGTGCCACCAGCAGAGATGTTGGGATCGGGGAGGGCACTGAAGCTTTCTTT. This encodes CATSRDVGIGEGTEAFF. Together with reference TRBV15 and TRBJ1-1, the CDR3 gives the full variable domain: DAMVIQNPRYQVTQFGKPVTLSCSQTLNHNVMYWYQQKSSQAPKLLFHYYDKDFNNEADTPDNFQSRRPNTSFCFLDIRSPGLGDTAMYLCATSRDVGIGEGTEAFFGQGTRLTVV.

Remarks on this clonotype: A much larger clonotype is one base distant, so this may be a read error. The CDR3 DNA reads TGTGCCGGCAGTTGGACAGGGGGAGAAGCTTTCTTT. Its protein is CAGSWTGGEAFF. The V and J genes are TRBV12-3 or TRBV12-4 and TRBJ1-1, with TRBD1 matching over 10 bases. The CDR3 has 12 residues.

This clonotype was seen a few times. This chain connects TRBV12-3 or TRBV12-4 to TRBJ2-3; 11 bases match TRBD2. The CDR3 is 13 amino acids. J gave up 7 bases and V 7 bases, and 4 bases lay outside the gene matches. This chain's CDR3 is CASTSGRINTQYF. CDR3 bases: TGTGCCAGCACTAGCGGGAGGATCAATACGCAGTATTTT.

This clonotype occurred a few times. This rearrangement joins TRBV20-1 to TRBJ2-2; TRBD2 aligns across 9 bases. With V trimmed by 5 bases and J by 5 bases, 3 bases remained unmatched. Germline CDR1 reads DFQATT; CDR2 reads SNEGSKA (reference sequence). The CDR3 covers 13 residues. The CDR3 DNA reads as TGCAGTGCTGCAAGCGGGGGGACCGGGGAGCTGTTTTTT. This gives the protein CSAASGGTGELFF.

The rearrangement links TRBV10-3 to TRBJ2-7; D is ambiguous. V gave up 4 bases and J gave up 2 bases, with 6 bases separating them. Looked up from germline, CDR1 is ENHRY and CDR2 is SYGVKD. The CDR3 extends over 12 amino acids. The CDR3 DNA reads TGTGCCATCAGTGGACTGCCCTACGAGCAGTACTTC. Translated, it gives CAISGLPYEQYF.

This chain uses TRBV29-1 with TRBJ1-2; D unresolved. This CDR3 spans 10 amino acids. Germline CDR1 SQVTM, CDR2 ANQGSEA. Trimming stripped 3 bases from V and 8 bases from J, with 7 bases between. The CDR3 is CSVDEEGYTF. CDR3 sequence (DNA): TGCAGCGTTGATGAGGAAGGCTACACCTTC.

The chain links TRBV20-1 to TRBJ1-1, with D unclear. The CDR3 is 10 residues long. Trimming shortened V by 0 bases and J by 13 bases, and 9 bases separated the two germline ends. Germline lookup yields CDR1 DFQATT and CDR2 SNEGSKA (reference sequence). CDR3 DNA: TGCAGTGCTAGAGACCCCAAAGTTTTCTTT. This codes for CSARDPKVFF.

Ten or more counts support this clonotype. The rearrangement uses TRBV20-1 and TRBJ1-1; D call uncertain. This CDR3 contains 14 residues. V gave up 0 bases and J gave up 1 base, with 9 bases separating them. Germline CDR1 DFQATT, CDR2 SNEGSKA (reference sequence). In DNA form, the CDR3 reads TGCAGTGCTAGAGAAGGTACGGGGAACACTGAAGCTTTCTTT. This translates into CSAREGTGNTEAFF.

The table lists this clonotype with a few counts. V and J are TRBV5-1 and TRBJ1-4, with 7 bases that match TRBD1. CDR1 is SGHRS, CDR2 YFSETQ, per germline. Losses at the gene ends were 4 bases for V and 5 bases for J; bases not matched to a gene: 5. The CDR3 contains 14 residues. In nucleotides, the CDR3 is TGCGCCAGCAGCACGGGACAGTGGAATGAAAAACTGTTTTTT. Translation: CASSTGQWNEKLFF.

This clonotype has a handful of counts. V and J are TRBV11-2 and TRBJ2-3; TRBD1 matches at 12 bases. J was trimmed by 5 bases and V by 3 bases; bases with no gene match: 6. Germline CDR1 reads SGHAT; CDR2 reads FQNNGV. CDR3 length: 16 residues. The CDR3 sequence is CASSFGTGGRVDTQYF. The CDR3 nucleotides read TGTGCCAGCAGCTTTGGGACAGGGGGCCGAGTAGATACGCAGTATTTT.

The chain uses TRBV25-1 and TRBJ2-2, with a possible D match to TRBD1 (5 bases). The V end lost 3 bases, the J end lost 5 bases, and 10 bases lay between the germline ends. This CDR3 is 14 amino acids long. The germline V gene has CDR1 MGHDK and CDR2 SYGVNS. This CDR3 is CASSDVRETGELFF. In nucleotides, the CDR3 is TGTGCCAGCAGTGATGTCAGGGAAACCGGGGAGCTGTTTTTT. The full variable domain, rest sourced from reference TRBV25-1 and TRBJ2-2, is EADIYQTPRYLVIGTGKKITLECSQTMGHDKMYWYQQDPGMELHLIHYSYGVNSTEKGDLSSESTVSRIRTEHFPLTLESARPSHTSQYLCASSDVRETGELFFGEGSRLTVL.

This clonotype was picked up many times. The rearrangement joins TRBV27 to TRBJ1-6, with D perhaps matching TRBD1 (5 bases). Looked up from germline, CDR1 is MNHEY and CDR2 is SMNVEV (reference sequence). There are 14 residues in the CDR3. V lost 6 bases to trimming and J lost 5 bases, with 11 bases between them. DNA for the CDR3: TGTGCCAGCAGCCCGGGACGCCATAATTCACCCCTCCACTTT. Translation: CASSPGRHNSPLHF.